The sequence of this T cell receptor (beta chain) was determined in a study of blood T cell repertoires in COVID-19. In the study overall: Researchers got acute and convalescent COVID-19 samples from the United States, Italy and Spain. T cells, B-cell-depleted T cells, or PBMCs provided the cDNA or gDNA that served as material.

Profiled with immunoSEQ multiplex PCR; TCRdb holds only in-frame clones, not every one. The table lists 68,000 or so clones, 88% of them singletons. Trimming shortened V by 6 bases and J by 0 bases, and 14 bases separated the two germline ends. The CDR3 is made up of 16 amino acids. Germline-derived CDR1 and CDR2 are MDHEN and SYDVKM. V is TRBV28 and J is TRBJ1-4; D ambiguous. This TCR derives from a man between 65 and 85 years old with active or convalescent COVID-19. The specimen sequenced was peripheral blood. DNA for the CDR3: TGTGCCAGCAGCCGCGGCGGTTATGCAACTAATGAAAAACTGTTTTTT. Protein product: CASSRGGYATNEKLFF.